The rows below give T cell receptor beta chains drawn from one sample of a study of cytomegalovirus exposure and HLA in healthy donors. Sequenced by immunoSEQ multiplex PCR; TCRdb stores in-frame clones only, minus some. The sample holds around 180,000 clones, 80% seen once. The sample taken for sequencing was PBMCs. The receptors stem from a middle-aged woman in good health and CMV-seronegative. CDR3s include the opening cysteine and the closing phenylalanine or tryptophan. D genes are given only for firm matches. A clone size is listed for some rows: how often the clone was seen (once, few, many), or a class if it is expanded.

j_call v_call clone_size d_call cdr3_nt cdr3_aa
TRBJ1-2 TRBV15 - - TGTGCCACCAGCATTCGTCGGGGGAACTATGGCTACACCTTC CATSIRRGNYGYTF
TRBJ1-5 TRBV4-2 few TRBD1 TGTGCCAGCAGCCAAGATCCTCAGGGGGGCAATCAGCCCCAGCATTTT CASSQDPQGGNQPQHF
TRBJ1-4 TRBV19 - TRBD1 TGTGCCAGTACCTCAACAGGGGGCTATGAAAAACTGTTTTTT CASTSTGGYEKLFF
TRBJ2-1 TRBV29-1 - TRBD1 TGCAGCGTCGTGGGACAGGGGGCAAACAATGAGCAGTTCTTC CSVVGQGANNEQFF
TRBJ2-7 TRBV7-2 - - TGTGCCAGCAGCTTAGCCGGTAACAGGGTGGTCCACGAGCAGTACTTC CASSLAGNRVVHEQYF
TRBJ2-2 TRBV30 few - TGTGCCTGGAGTGTACGGGACACCGGGGAGCTGTTTTTT CAWSVRDTGELFF
TRBJ2-2 TRBV6-1 few TRBD1 TGTGCCAGCAGTGAAGCCGGGACAGGGGACACCGGGGAGCTGTTTTTT CASSEAGTGDTGELFF
TRBJ1-2 TRBV19 few TRBD1 TGTGCCAGTAGTTCCTTCGACAACAGGGGAAGCTATGGCTACACCTTC CASSSFDNRGSYGYTF
TRBJ2-7 TRBV6-5 - - TGTGCCAGCAGTTCCACCTACGAGCAGTACTTC CASSSTYEQYF
TRBJ1-1 TRBV5-1 - - TGCGCCAGCAGCTTCCCCACAGCTAACACTGAAGCTTTCTTT CASSFPTANTEAFF
TRBJ2-1 TRBV2 - - TGTGCCAGCAGTGAATTAGAGTACAATGAGCAGTTCTTC CASSELEYNEQFF
TRBJ1-3 TRBV7-2 - - TGTGCCAGCAGCTTGGCCCCGTGGGCCTCTGGAAACACCATATATTTT CASSLAPWASGNTIYF
TRBJ2-3 TRBV7-9 - TRBD2 TGTGCCAGCAGCTCCCCGAAGCGGGAGAGGAGGAGCGGCACAGATACGCAGTATTTT CASSSPKRERRSGTDTQYF
TRBJ2-1 TRBV5-6 - TRBD1 TGTGCCAGCAGCTTGGCCGTCAGGGGGCTTTACAATGAGCAGTTCTTC CASSLAVRGLYNEQFF
TRBJ1-1 TRBV7-9 few - TGTGCCAGCAGCTTAATGGGGGAGGTGGCTTTCTTT CASSLMGEVAFF
TRBJ1-2 TRBV5-1 - - TGCGCCAGCAGCACAGGGAATGGTGGCTACACCTTC CASSTGNGGYTF
TRBJ2-3 TRBV11-2 - - TGTGCCAGCAGCTTGACGTGGGAGCGTACAGATACGCAGTATTTT CASSLTWERTDTQYF
TRBJ2-7 TRBV5-1 - - TGCGCCAGCAGCTGGTCACAGGCGTCCTACGAGCAGTACTTC CASSWSQASYEQYF
TRBJ2-1 TRBV18 - TRBD1 TGTGCCAGCTCACCACTGGGACAGAGCTCCTACAATGAGCAGTTCTTC CASSPLGQSSYNEQFF
TRBJ2-7 TRBV7-9 - - TGTGCCAGCTCTAGGGGTTTGAGCGAGCAGTACTTC CASSRGLSEQYF
TRBJ2-7 TRBV30 once TRBD2 TGTGCCTCCGCGAGATCCGGGACTAGCGGAGACTACGAGCAGTACTTC CASARSGTSGDYEQYF
TRBJ1-1 TRBV7-3 - - TGTGCCAGCAGCCAATCGAGTACCGGTCTAGCTTTCTTT CASSQSSTGLAFF
TRBJ1-2 TRBV19 - - TGTGCCAGTAGTCGCGGGGACTATGGCTACACCTTC CASSRGDYGYTF
TRBJ1-5 TRBV5-6 few - TGTGCCAGCAGCCCAGGCCTAAGCAATCAGCCCCAGCATTTT CASSPGLSNQPQHF
TRBJ1-1 TRBV29-1 - TRBD1 TGCAGCGTTGAAGTACAGGGGGCTGGCGCTGAAGCTTTCTTT CSVEVQGAGAEAFF
TRBJ2-3 TRBV5-4 - TRBD2 TGTGCCAGCAGCTTGAGCGCGGGAGTGCTCGATACGCAGTATTTT CASSLSAGVLDTQYF
TRBJ2-5 TRBV5-1 - TRBD1 TGCGCCAGCAGCTTGGACAGGGGAGAGACCCAGTACTTC CASSLDRGETQYF
TRBJ2-1 TRBV7-3 - - TGTGCCAGCAGCCCGGGGGTCAATGAGCAGTTCTTC CASSPGVNEQFF
TRBJ2-2 TRBV30 - TRBD1 TGTGCCTGGAGTGTATTTCCCGGACAGGAGAACACCGGGGAGCTGTTTTTT CAWSVFPGQENTGELFF
TRBJ1-2 TRBV5-8 - TRBD1 TGTGCCAGCAGCCTAGGACAGGTTGATGATGGCTACACCTTC CASSLGQVDDGYTF
TRBJ2-1 TRBV7-7 - TRBD2 TGTGCTAGCAGCTTAAGCGTGGGGAGGGATGAGCAGTTCTTC CASSLSVGRDEQFF